A single TCR beta chain is shown here with its context. Some clones are missing from TCRdb's copy, which holds only in-frame ones; the method was immunoSEQ multiplex PCR. This sample has 300,000 to 500,000 clones, with 88% found just once. CDR1 SEHNR and CDR2 FQNEAQ come from the germline V gene (reference sequence). V lost 3 bases, J lost 8 bases, and 9 bases stayed unmatched. CDR3 length: 15 amino acids. These data belong to a study of blood T cell repertoires in COVID-19. The sequencing input was PBMCs or T cells enriched from blood (not recorded which). The sequence was collected from a woman in her 40s with acute COVID-19. The chain has TRBV7-9 and TRBJ2-1; 8 nucleotides align to TRBD1. The CDR3 loop is CASSFSYRGRHEQFF. The CDR3 coding sequence is TGTGCCAGCAGCTTTAGCTACAGGGGGAGGCATGAGCAGTTCTTC. Looking up the rest from reference TRBV7-9 and TRBJ2-1 gives the full variable domain: DTGVSQNPRHKITKRGQNVTFRCDPISEHNRLYWYRQTLGQGPEFLTYFQNEAQLEKSRLLSDRFSAERPKGSFSTLEIQRTEQGDSAMYLCASSFSYRGRHEQFFGPGTRLTVL.